Shown below are 12 T cell receptor beta chains from a single sample sequenced in a study of blood T cell repertoires in COVID-19. The method was immunoSEQ multiplex PCR; TCRdb's version includes in-frame clones alone and lacks a portion of them. This sample yields 69,000 or so clones, of which less than 85% are seen a single time; 10% to 15% belongs to the top ten. Sequenced: peripheral blood. These receptors all stem from a man aged 50 to 60 with COVID-19, enrolled during active disease.

The chain has TRBV2 and TRBJ1-1; D may be TRBD1 (5 bases). Germline CDR1 and CDR2: SNHLY and FYNNEI. The germline V and J ends were trimmed by 6 bases and 1 base, with 9 bases remaining between them. This CDR3 region has 13 residues. The CDR3 nucleotides read TGTGCCAGCAGGAAGACAGAGAACACTGAAGCTTTCTTT. Translating gives CASRKTENTEAFF.

J is TRBJ2-5 and V is TRBV9; weak D call: TRBD1 (6 bases). This CDR3 contains 16 residues. V lost 4 bases and J 5 bases, leaving 21 bases between the germline ends. The germline gives CDR1 SGDLS, CDR2 YYNGEE. This CDR3 reads CASSPPPGHLGETQYF. CDR3 bases: TGTGCCAGCAGCCCTCCGCCGGGACACCTGGGGGAGACCCAGTACTTC.

This chain links TRBV27 with TRBJ1-6; TRBD1 matches 10 bases. In germline, CDR1 is MNHEY, CDR2 SMNVEV (reference sequence). The CDR3 runs 13 residues. The V and J ends lost 6 bases and 7 bases, in that order; junction bases with no gene match: 0. Written as DNA, the CDR3 is TGTGCCAGCAGGGGACAGGGGAATTCACCCCTCCACTTT. Amino acids: CASRGQGNSPLHF.

This clone was picked up one time. The V call is TRBV30, the J call TRBJ2-1, with 15 bases that match TRBD2. Germline V gives CDR1 GTSNPN, CDR2 SVGIG (reference sequence). This CDR3 is 19 amino acids long. Losses at the gene ends were 1 base for V and 8 bases for J; bases not matched to a gene: 15. This CDR3 reads CAWSDPGLAGGFIEDEQFF. Written as DNA, the CDR3 is TGTGCCTGGAGTGATCCGGGACTAGCGGGGGGCTTTATCGAGGATGAGCAGTTCTTC.

This chain links TRBV4-1 with TRBJ1-2, with TRBD1 matching 7 bases. The CDR3 is 16 amino acids. The ends lost 0 bases at V and 8 bases at J; junction bases unmatched: 12. The germline gives CDR1 MGHRA, CDR2 YSYEKL. The CDR3 region has the DNA TGCGCCAGCAGCCAAGAAAGAGGCAGGGGGAAAAGGGGCTACACCTTC. Residues: CASSQERGRGKRGYTF.

V is TRBV12-3 or TRBV12-4 and J is TRBJ1-2; D gene uncertain. V gave up 0 bases and J gave up 7 bases, with 9 bases separating them. The CDR3 consists of 13 residues. The CDR3 DNA reads as TGTGCCAGCAGTTTAGCGAGGGATCGTGGCTACACCTTC. It codes for CASSLARDRGYTF.

This rearrangement joins TRBV19 to TRBJ2-2, with TRBD1 as a possible D gene (6 bases). Trimming pared 7 bases from V and 1 base from J, leaving 19 bases between. The germline V gene encodes CDR1 LNHDA and CDR2 SQIVND (reference sequence). The CDR3 contains 17 residues. The DNA of the CDR3 is TGTGCCAGTACCCCTTACACCGGGACACTGAACACCGGGGAGCTGTTTTTT. Residues: CASTPYTGTLNTGELFF.

This chain links TRBV23-1 with TRBJ1-2, with unresolved D. TRBV23-1 carries the ORF label, with uncertain function. The CDR3 is 12 amino acids. The ends were cut back, 8 bases at V and 5 bases at J, with 12 bases in the middle. The CDR3 DNA follows: TGCGCCAGCGTGATCCCCCTATATGGCTACACCTTC. Protein: CASVIPLYGYTF.

The chain employs TRBV7-3 and TRBJ2-1, with 8 bases fitting TRBD2. Germline V gene lookup returns CDR1 SGHTA and CDR2 FQGTGA. The V and J ends lost 4 bases and 6 bases, in that order; junction bases with no gene match: 2. The CDR3 loop spans 13 amino acids. This CDR3 is CASSYSGVNEQFF. The CDR3 DNA sequence: TGTGCCAGCAGCTATAGCGGGGTCAATGAGCAGTTCTTC.

J is TRBJ2-1 and V is TRBV2; weak D call: TRBD2 (5 bases). Germline values: CDR1 SNHLY, CDR2 FYNNEI. The CDR3 extends over 14 amino acids. Trimming took off 10 bases at V and 2 bases at J, with 15 bases between the two ends. The CDR3 region has the DNA TGTGCCATCATCGAGGGAGCAGCCTACAATGAGCAGTTCTTC. Protein: CAIIEGAAYNEQFF.

The chain combines TRBV6-2 or TRBV6-3 with TRBJ1-4, with 7 positions matching TRBD1. This CDR3 spans 14 amino acids. V shed 6 bases, J shed 7 bases, and the junction held 8 bases outside the gene matches. CDR1 MNHEY and CDR2 SVGEGT come from the germline V gene. DNA of the CDR3: TGTGCCAGCAGCCCGGACAGGAGGAGTGAAAAACTGTTTTTT. Protein: CASSPDRRSEKLFF.

This CDR3 reads CASTRGQHKEGYTF. The CDR3 DNA reads TGTGCCAGCACTAGGGGACAGCATAAGGAGGGCTACACCTTC. The chain has TRBV2 and TRBJ1-2; TRBD1 matches 7 bases. Germline V gene data show CDR1 as SNHLY and CDR2 as FYNNEI. This CDR3 has 14 residues. J gave up 8 bases and V 7 bases, and 13 bases lay outside the gene matches. Full variable domain (missing parts from reference TRBV2 and TRBJ1-2): EPEVTQTPSHQVTQMGQEVILRCVPISNHLYFYWYRQILGQKVEFLVSFYNNEISEKSEIFDDQFSVERPDGSNFTLKIRSTKLEDSAMYFCASTRGQHKEGYTFGSGTRLTVV.